The present T cell receptor beta chain was sequenced within a study of blood T cells in healthy people across ages. V was trimmed by 4 bases and J by 2 bases, leaving 20 bases between them. The CDR3 length is 17 residues. Study results and caveats: The diversity estimates, figures obtained from one million T cells, were considered underestimates. PBMCs went unsorted, and a conclusive naive versus antigen-experienced comparison was therefore prevented. TCR beta diversity correlated strongly with naive T cell percentage.

Donors gave approximately 9.9 milliliters of peripheral blood apiece. About this clonotype itself: Its antigen is unidentified.

Primed by a sample-barcoded 5' primer and a J-beta primer mix, a second PCR proceeded for roughly 6 to 12 cycles. Each CDR3 protein is one row after TCRdb ran MiXCR on the 5' RACE reads. The sample includes about 1.7 million distinct CDR3 sequences, about 30% of them seen just once. The chain is built from TRBV12-3 or TRBV12-4 and TRBJ2-5, with D perhaps matching TRBD1 or TRBD2 (6 bases each). The specimen sequenced was blood. The TCR was taken from a woman younger than 45 in good health. The CDR3 is CASSWGRGGRGQETQYF. DNA for the CDR3: TGTGCCAGCAGTTGGGGACGAGGGGGGCGAGGACAAGAGACCCAGTACTTC.